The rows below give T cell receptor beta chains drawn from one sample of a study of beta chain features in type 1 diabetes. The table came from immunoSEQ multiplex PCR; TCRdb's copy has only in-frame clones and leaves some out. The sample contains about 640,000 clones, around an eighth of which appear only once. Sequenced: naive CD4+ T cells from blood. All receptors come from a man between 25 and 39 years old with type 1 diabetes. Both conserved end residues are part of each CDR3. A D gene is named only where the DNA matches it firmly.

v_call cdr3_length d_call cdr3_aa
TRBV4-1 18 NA CASSHGVGQQATNYGYTF
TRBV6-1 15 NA CASSKERVKYNEQFF
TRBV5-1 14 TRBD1 CASSLGDRGQPQHF
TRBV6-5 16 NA CASSYVARPSTDTQYF
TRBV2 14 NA CASIKDRHNSPLHF
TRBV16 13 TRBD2 CASSQWSGGEQYF
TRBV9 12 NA CASSRQVGELFF
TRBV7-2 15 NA CASSGGTLQRYGYTF
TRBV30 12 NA CAWSVGQDTQYF
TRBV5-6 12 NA CAEAKRVHEQFF
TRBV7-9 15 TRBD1 CASSLRAGGRDGYTF
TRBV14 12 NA CASSQVSETQYF
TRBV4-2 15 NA CASSQDLGGTYGYTF
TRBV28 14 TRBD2 CASTRGGSPYEQYF
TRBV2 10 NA CAESPDTQYF
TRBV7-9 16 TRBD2 CASSLGLAGIYNEQFF
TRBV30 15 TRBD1 CAWSLTGGAGETQYF
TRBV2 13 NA CASSGQLNSPLHF
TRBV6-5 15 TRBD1 CASSYSGQPNSPLHF
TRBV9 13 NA CASSRADTYEQYF
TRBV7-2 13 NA CASSTQQGSGYTF
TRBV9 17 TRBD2 CASTAGVAGANTGELFF
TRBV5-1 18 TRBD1 CASSTGQGGLPGANVLTF
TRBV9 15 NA CASSEEGHSNQPQHF
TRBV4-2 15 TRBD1 CASSTRTGGDYGYTF
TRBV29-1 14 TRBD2 CSGALAGVYNEQFF
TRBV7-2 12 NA CASSLPLSTQYF
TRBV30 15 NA CAWSGKGDGTETQYF
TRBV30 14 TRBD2 CAWGTSLNTDTQYF